This TCR beta chain was sequenced for a study of cytomegalovirus exposure and HLA in healthy donors. Amplification used 60 Vbeta primers and 13 Jbeta primers. Repertoires were generated with immunoSEQ multiplex PCR, while TCRdb's copy carries only in-frame clones and drops some. The sample yields 100,000 to 150,000 clones, of which the top ten take up roughly 2.7%. There are 12 residues in the CDR3. Germline CDR1 reads MNHEY; CDR2 reads SMNVEV (reference sequence). J was trimmed by 14 bases and V by 5 bases; bases with no gene match: 5. Sequenced input: PBMCs. The V call is TRBV27, the J call TRBJ1-6; TRBD1 matches at 8 bases. This TCR was sampled from a man aged 25-45 years in good health and CMV-seronegative. The CDR3: CASSVDRGALHF. In nucleotides, the CDR3 is TGTGCCAGCAGTGTTGACAGGGGAGCCCTCCACTTT.